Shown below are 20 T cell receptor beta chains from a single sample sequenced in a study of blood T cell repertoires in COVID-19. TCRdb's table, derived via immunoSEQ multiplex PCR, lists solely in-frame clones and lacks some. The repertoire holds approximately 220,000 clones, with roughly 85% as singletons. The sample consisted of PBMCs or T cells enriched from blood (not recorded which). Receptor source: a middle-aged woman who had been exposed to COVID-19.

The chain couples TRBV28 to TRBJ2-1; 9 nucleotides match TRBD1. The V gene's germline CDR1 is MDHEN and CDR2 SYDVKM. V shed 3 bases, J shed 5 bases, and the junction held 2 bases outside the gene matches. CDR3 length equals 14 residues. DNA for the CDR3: TGTGCCAGCAGTTTGGGACAGGGCGACAATGAGCAGTTCTTC. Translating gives CASSLGQGDNEQFF.

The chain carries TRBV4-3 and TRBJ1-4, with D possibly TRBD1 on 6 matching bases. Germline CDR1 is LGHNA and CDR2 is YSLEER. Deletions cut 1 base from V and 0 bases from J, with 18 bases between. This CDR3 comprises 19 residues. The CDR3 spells CASSQVEDSFPATNEKLFF. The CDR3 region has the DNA TGCGCCAGCAGCCAAGTGGAGGACAGCTTCCCAGCAACTAATGAAAAACTGTTTTTT.

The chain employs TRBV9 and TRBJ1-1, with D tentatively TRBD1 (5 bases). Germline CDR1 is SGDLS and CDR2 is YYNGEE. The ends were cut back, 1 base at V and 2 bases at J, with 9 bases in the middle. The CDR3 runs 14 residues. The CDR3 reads CASSVMQGNTEAFF. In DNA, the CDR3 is TGTGCCAGCAGCGTAATGCAGGGTAACACTGAAGCTTTCTTT. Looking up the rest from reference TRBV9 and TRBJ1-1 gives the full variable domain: DSGVTQTPKHLITATGQRVTLRCSPRSGDLSVYWYQQSLDQGLQFLIQYYNGEERAKGNILERFSAQQFPDLHSELNLSSLELGDSALYFCASSVMQGNTEAFFGQGTRLTVV.

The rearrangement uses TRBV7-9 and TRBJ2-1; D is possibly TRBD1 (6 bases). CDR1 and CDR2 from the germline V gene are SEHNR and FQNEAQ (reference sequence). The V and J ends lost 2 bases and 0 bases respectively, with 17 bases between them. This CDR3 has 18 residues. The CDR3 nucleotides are TGTGCCAGCAGCTTACCCGTGCTGGACAGATACTCCTACAATGAGCAGTTCTTC. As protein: CASSLPVLDRYSYNEQFF.

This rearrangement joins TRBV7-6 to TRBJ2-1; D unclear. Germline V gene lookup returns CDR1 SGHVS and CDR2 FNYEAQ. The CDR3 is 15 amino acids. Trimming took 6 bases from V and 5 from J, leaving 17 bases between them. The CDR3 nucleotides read TGTGCCAGCAGTTCCCTTGGTCAGGCCCACAATGAGCAGTTCTTC. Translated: CASSSLGQAHNEQFF. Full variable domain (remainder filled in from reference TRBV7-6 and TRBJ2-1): GAGVSQSPRYKVTKRGQDVALRCDPISGHVSLYWYRQALGQGPEFLTYFNYEAQQDKSGLPNDRFSAERPEGSISTLTIQRTEQRDSAMYRCASSSLGQAHNEQFFGPGTRLTVL.

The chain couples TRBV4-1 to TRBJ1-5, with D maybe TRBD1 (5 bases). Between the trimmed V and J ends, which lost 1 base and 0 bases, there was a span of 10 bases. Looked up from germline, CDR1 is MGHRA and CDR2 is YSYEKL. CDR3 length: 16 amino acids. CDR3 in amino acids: CASSQGNRNSNQPQHF. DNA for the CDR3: TGCGCCAGCAGCCAAGGGAACAGGAATAGCAATCAGCCCCAGCATTTT.

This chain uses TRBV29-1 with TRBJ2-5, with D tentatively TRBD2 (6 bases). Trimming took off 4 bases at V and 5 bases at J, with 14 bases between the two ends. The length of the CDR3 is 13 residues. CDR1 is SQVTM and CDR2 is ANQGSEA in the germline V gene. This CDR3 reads CSVAGRRGETQYF. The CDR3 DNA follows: TGCAGCGTTGCGGGACGCCGGGGGGAGACCCAGTACTTC.

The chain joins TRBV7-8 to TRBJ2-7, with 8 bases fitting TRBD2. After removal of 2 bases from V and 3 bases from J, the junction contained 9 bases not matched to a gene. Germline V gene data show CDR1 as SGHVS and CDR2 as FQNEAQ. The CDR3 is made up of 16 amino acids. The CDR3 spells CASSLLSSGGVYEQYF. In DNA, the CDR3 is TGTGCCAGCAGCTTACTCTCCAGCGGGGGAGTCTACGAGCAGTACTTC.

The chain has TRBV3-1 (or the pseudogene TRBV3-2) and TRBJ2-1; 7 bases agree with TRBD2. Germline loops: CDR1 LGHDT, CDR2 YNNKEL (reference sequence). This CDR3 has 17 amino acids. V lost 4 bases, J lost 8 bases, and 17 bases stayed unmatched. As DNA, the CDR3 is TGTGCCAGCAGCCCCTCGGGGACCCGGGGGGTTTTGGATGAGCAGTTCTTC. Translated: CASSPSGTRGVLDEQFF.

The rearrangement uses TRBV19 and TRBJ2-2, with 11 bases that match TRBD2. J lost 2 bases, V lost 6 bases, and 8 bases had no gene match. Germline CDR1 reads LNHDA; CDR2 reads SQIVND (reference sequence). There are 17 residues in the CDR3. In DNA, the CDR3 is TGTGCCAGTAGCTTAGCGGGGGGGCGGAGAAACACCGGGGAGCTGTTTTTT. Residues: CASSLAGGRRNTGELFF.

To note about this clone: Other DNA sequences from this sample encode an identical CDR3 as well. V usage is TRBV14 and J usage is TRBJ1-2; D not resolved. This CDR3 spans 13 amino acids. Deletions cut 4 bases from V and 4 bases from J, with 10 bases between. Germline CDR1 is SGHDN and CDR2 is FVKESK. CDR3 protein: CASSPGYRYGYTF. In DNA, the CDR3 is TGTGCCAGCAGCCCGGGATACCGCTATGGCTACACCTTC.

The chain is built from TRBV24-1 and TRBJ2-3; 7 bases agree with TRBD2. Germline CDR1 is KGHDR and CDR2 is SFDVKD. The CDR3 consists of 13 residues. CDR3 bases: TGTCTCCAAGGGCGTGGGGGGGGAGATACGCAGTATTTT. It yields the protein CLQGRGGGDTQYF.

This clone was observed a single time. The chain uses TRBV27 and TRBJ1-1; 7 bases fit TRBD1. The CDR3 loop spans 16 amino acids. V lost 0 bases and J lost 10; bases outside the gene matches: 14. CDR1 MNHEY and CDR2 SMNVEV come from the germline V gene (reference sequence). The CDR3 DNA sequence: TGTGCCAGCAGTTTATCCTCCAACGCGGGACAGCGTAGAGCTTTCTTT. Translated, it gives CASSLSSNAGQRRAFF.

This CDR3 reads CASRLGTGGTYEQYF. CDR3 nucleotide sequence: TGTGCCAGCAGGCTTGGGACAGGGGGTACCTACGAGCAGTACTTC. The chain carries TRBV2 and TRBJ2-7, with TRBD1 identical over 11 bases. Germline CDR1 is SNHLY and CDR2 is FYNNEI. The V segment lost 6 bases and the J segment 2 bases; nucleotides outside the gene matches: 6. The CDR3 is 15 residues long.

The CDR3 is CASSLAYGNEQFF. CDR3 DNA sequence: TGTGCCAGCAGTTTAGCATACGGGAATGAGCAGTTCTTC. The chain couples TRBV27 to TRBJ2-1; the D is unclear. The CDR3 is made up of 13 amino acids. Germline-derived CDR1 and CDR2 are MNHEY and SMNVEV (reference sequence). V lost 2 bases, J lost 7 bases, and 9 bases lay in between.

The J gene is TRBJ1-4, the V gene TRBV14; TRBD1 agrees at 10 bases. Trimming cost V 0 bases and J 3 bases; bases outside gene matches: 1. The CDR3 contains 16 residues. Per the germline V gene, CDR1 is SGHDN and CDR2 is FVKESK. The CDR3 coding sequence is TGTGCCAGCAGCCAAGATGGGACAGGGGCTAATGAAAAACTGTTTTTT. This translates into CASSQDGTGANEKLFF.

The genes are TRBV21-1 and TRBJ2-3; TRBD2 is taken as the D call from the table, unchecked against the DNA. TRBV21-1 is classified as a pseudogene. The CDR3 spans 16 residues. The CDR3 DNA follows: TGTGCCAGCAGCCCTAGAACTAGCCCCAGCACAGATACGCAGTATTTT. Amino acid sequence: CASSPRTSPSTDTQYF.

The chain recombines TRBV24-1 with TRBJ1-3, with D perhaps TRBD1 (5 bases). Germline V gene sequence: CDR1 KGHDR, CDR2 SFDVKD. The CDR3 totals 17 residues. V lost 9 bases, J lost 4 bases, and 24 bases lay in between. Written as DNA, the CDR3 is TGTGCCACCGCGTGGGTTGGGGGAGGATGCTCGGGAAACACCATATATTTT. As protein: CATAWVGGGCSGNTIYF.

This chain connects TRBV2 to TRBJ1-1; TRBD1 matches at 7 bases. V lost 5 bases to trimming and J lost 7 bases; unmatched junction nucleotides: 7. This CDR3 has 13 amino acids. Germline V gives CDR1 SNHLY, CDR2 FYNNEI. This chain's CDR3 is CASSYQGGREAFF. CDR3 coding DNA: TGTGCCAGCAGTTACCAGGGGGGTCGTGAAGCTTTCTTT.

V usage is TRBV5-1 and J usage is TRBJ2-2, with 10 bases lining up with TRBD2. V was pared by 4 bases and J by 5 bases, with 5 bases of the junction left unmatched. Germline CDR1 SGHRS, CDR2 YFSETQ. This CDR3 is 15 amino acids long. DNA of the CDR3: TGCGCCAGCAGCCCCTTAGCGGGGGGAACCGGGGAGCTGTTTTTT. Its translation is CASSPLAGGTGELFF. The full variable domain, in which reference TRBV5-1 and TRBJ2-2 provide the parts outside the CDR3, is KAGVTQTPRYLIKTRGQQVTLSCSPISGHRSVSWYQQTPGQGLQFLFEYFSETQRNKGNFPGRFSGRQFSNSRSEMNVSTLELGDSALYLCASSPLAGGTGELFFGEGSRLTVL.